This T cell receptor beta chain was captured in a study of response to subunit inactivated influenza vaccine. Study-level results: It was the authors' suggestion that each seasonal influenza vaccination recruits few new T cells.

Via MiXCR, TCRdb re-called the RT-PCR reads, giving one row per CDR3 protein. The table records some 150,000 distinct CDR3 sequences, less than 15% of them present only once. This clonotype was counted only a few times. The antigen is undetermined. The junction had 7 bases not matched to a gene; V was cut back by 3 bases and J by 5 bases. CDR1 is SGDLS, CDR2 YYNGEE, per germline. This CDR3 spans 15 amino acids. The data were also submitted as part of a second study, on T cells expressing NK-cell markers. According to that study: The authors generated TCR beta cDNA through 5'RACE template switching with UMIs. Sorting of alpha-beta TCR T cells alone was achieved in several experiments with an anti-gamma-delta TCR antibody. As a fraction of CD8+ T cells, dominant NKG2C+ clonotypes reached roughly 1.0-8% in 5 to 7 donors. HCMV specificity of the expanded NKG2C+ T cell clones was not established.

The TCR sequence derives from a man between 45 and 60 years old who received an inactivated influenza vaccine. The chain couples TRBV9 to TRBJ2-2; 7 bases line up with TRBD2. Material: CD8+ T cells sorted from PBMCs, obtained about 11 days after vaccination. CDR3 protein: CASSARDYTTGELFF. The CDR3 DNA reads as TGTGCCAGCAGCGCCAGGGACTACACGACCGGGGAGCTGTTTTTT. The full variable domain, its missing parts supplied by reference TRBV9 and TRBJ2-2, is DSGVTQTPKHLITATGQRVTLRCSPRSGDLSVYWYQQSLDQGLQFLIQYYNGEERAKGNILERFSAQQFPDLHSELNLSSLELGDSALYFCASSARDYTTGELFFGEGSRLTVL.